These 5 T cell receptor beta chains were all obtained from the same sample, sequenced in a study of vaccination and CD4 T cells after COVID-19. Treatment in this sample: roughly 11-day PBMC culture with coronavirus spike peptide pools or control peptides (ViraFEST assay). For these receptors, no antigen is known. Sequenced with the Oncomine TCR Beta short-read assay was DNA taken from cultured CD4+ T cells. TCRdb re-called the PCR reads through MiXCR, storing one row per CDR3 protein. The table has more than 4,500 distinct CDR3 sequences, 40% to 45% seen once. The sample taken for sequencing was CD4+ T cells from blood, cultured in vitro. These receptors came from a human donor who had recovered from COVID-19.

A few counts support this clonotype. The chain employs TRBV12-1 and TRBJ1-5. TRBV12-1 is assigned pseudogene status. The CDR3 spans 17 residues. The CDR3 protein is CASSSSCVSGSNQPQHF. CDR3 DNA: TGTGCCAGCAGCTCATCCTGCGTCTCGGGGAGTAATCAGCCCCAGCATTTT.

The DNA for the CDR3 is TGCAGTGCCAAAGGGACTAGCGGGTCCTACAATGAGCAGTTCTTC. Translating it yields CSAKGTSGSYNEQFF. The chain uses TRBV20-1 and TRBJ2-1, with 12 bases that match TRBD2. The CDR3 extends over 15 amino acids. V shed 6 bases, J shed 1 base, and the junction held 4 bases outside the gene matches. CDR1 and CDR2 from the germline V gene are DFQATT and SNEGSKA (reference sequence).

The CDR3: CATSREDRRDEQFF. The CDR3 DNA is TGTGCCACCAGCAGAGAAGACAGGCGCGATGAGCAGTTCTTC. The gene calls are TRBV15 and TRBJ2-1; a possible D gene is TRBD1 (6 bases). Between the trimmed V and J ends, which lost 0 bases and 8 bases, there was a span of 11 bases. CDR1 is LNHNV, CDR2 YYDKDF, per germline (reference sequence). This CDR3 comprises 14 residues. Based on the CDR3 plus reference TRBV15 and TRBJ2-1, the full variable domain is DAMVIQNPRYQVTQFGKPVTLSCSQTLNHNVMYWYQQKSSQAPKLLFHYYDKDFNNEADTPDNFQSRRPNTSFCFLDIRSPGLGDTAMYLCATSREDRRDEQFFGPGTRLTVL.

J is TRBJ2-1 and V is TRBV7-3; 12 bases align to TRBD1. The CDR3 consists of 15 residues. Germline V CDR1 and CDR2: SGHTA, FQGTGA. V lost 5 bases and J lost 9; bases outside the gene matches: 8. This CDR3 reads CASSLGTGGGGEQFF. CDR3 DNA: TGTGCCAGCAGCCTAGGGACAGGGGGCGGAGGTGAGCAGTTCTTC.

V is TRBV19 and J is TRBJ2-2, with D unclear. This CDR3 comprises 13 residues. CDR1 and CDR2 from the germline V gene are LNHDA and SQIVND (reference sequence). Trimming cost V 0 bases and J 7 bases, with 6 bases left between them. The CDR3 region is CASSIETLGELFF. The CDR3 region has the DNA TGTGCCAGTAGTATAGAAACACTCGGGGAGCTGTTTTTT.